This T cell receptor beta chain was documented in a study of post-analysis software for immune sequencing data. For this clonotype: The antigen remains undetermined.

Study outcomes and limitations: Samples from a shared batch, those prepared together, strongly co-clustered by F measure. There was significantly lower normalized Chao1 diversity in multiple sclerosis patients than in controls.

Prepared libraries of TCR beta cDNA carried unique molecular identifiers. Each sample of roughly 0.85 to 11 million input T cells yielded around 500,000 cDNA molecules, so each molecule approximated one T cell. TCRdb analysed the PCR reads with MiXCR anew, one entry per CDR3 protein. The sample records approximately 570,000 distinct CDR3 sequences, 44% being singletons. This TCR was sampled from a girl aged 5-17 years with multiple sclerosis. Sequencing was carried out using blood.

In DNA form, the CDR3 reads TGCGCCAGCAGCCTAGAGGGGAAAGGGGGGGCCGACCAAGAGACCCAGTACTTC. Translated: CASSLEGKGGADQETQYF. The chain joins TRBV5-1 to TRBJ2-5, with D maybe TRBD2 (7 bases). CDR1 and CDR2 from the germline V gene are SGHRS and YFSETQ. Trimming stripped 4 bases from V and 0 bases from J, with 22 bases between. The CDR3 contains 18 residues.